The following is a TCR beta chain sequence with its context. The antigen is unknown. The data were obtained in a study of breast tumors, draining lymph nodes, adjacent tissues. Axillary draining lymph nodes of breast cancer patients supplied the node samples. From the multiplex PCR reads, TCRdb called clonotypes with MiXCR, one entry per CDR3 protein. The sample yields 270,000 or so distinct CDR3 sequences, 30% seen once. Trimming pared 1 base from V and 9 bases from J, leaving 4 bases between. The CDR3 has 11 amino acids. Per the germline V gene, CDR1 is MNHEY and CDR2 is SMNVEV (reference sequence). Study observations and caveats: Compared with basal-like, luminal-like tumors shared significantly more repertoire with nontumor tissue. The data were judged consistent with most tumor T cells coming from lymph node and expanding in tumor. Tumors had less TCR diversity than lymph nodes, more than nontumor tissue. Data only fit, rather than demonstrated, lymph node origin of most tumor T cells.

What was sequenced was axillary lymph node tissue. The gene calls are TRBV27 and TRBJ1-5; D gene uncertain. This sequence originates from a female donor with breast cancer. Some clones in this sample may be carry-over from other donors' samples. The CDR3 nucleotides are TGTGCCAGCAGTTTATATCGGCCCCAGCATTTT. Translation: CASSLYRPQHF.